The following is a TCR beta chain sequence with its context. The antigen remains unidentified. The record originates from a study of cytomegalovirus exposure and HLA in healthy donors. The CDR3 length is 13 residues. This PCR relied on a set of 60 Vbeta primers and 13 Jbeta primers. TCRdb's table, derived via immunoSEQ multiplex PCR, lists solely in-frame clones and lacks some. The data contain approximately 180,000 clones, approximately 82% of them singletons. Findings and caveats of the study: Reports credit the classifier with highly specific, highly sensitive diagnosis of cytomegalovirus status. One later analysis reportedly identified an Asian-associated ancestry cluster that showed fewer N-insertions than the roughly 620-donor mean.

The TCR sequence derives from a woman between 18 and 29 years old in good health and CMV-seronegative. The sequencing sample was made of PBMCs. The chain uses TRBV21-1 and TRBJ2-7; no check of the table's D call, TRBD2, against the DNA was made. TRBV21-1 is marked as a pseudogene. The CDR3 coding sequence is TGTGCCAGCAGCAAGATGGGAGCCAGCGAGCAGTACGTC. The encoded protein is CASSKMGASEQYV.